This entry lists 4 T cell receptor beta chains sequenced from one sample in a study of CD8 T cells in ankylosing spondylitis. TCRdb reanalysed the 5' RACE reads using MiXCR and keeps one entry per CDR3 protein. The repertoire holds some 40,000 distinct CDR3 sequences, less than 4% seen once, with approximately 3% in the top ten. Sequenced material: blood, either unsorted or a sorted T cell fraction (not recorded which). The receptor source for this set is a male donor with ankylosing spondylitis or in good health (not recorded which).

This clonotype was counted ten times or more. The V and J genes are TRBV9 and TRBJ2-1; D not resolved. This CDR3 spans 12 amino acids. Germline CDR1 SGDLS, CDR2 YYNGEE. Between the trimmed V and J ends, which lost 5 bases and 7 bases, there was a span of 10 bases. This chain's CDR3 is CASSATQNEQFF. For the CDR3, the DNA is TGTGCCAGCAGTGCGACTCAAAATGAGCAGTTCTTC.

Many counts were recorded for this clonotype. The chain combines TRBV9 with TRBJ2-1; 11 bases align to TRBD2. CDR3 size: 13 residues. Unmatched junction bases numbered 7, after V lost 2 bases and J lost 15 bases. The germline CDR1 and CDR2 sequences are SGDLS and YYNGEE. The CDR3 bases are TGTGCCAGCAGCGTGGGACTAGCGGTTGATCCGTTCTTC. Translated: CASSVGLAVDPFF.

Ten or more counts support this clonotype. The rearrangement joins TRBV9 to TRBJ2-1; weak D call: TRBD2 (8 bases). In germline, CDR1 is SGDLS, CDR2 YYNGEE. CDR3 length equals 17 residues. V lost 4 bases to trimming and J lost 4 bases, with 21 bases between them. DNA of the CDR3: TGTGCCAGCAGCCCCCGAGGGGGCGGGGGGCGTTACAATGAGCAGTTCTTC. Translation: CASSPRGGGGRYNEQFF.

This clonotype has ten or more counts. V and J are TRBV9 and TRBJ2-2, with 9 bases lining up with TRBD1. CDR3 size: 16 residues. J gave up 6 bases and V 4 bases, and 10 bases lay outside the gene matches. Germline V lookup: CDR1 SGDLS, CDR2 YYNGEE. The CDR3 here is CASSTGLQGAPGELFF. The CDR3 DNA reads TGTGCCAGCAGCACGGGGCTACAGGGGGCACCCGGGGAGCTGTTTTTT.